This T cell receptor (beta chain) came from a study of T and B cells in COVID-19 patients. Whole-study context: Most recovered patients had mild to moderate COVID-19 treated as outpatients. Critical illness requiring mechanical ventilation or extracorporeal membrane oxygenation affected about 60% of the roughly 20 active-infection patients.

BIOMED2 TRB-A/B primer pools were used in multiplex TRB PCR. Each CDR3 protein is one row after TCRdb ran MiXCR on the multiplex PCR reads. The table has nearly 15,000 distinct CDR3 sequences, around 30% seen once. TRB was amplified from around 250-500 ng of blood genomic DNA. Study findings and constraints: Highly clonal in active COVID-19, TRB repertoires exceeded healthy-donor diversity and richness at recovery.

Only a few counts were recorded for this clonotype. The antigen is undetermined. Sequenced input: blood. This receptor was identified in a human donor who had recovered from COVID-19.

The CDR3 region has the DNA TGTGCCAGCAGTTTAGCCAATCATGTGGGCGAGCAGTTCTTC. It translates to CASSLANHVGEQFF. J is TRBJ2-1 and V is TRBV12-3 or TRBV12-4; D is unresolved. Trimming stripped 0 bases from V and 10 bases from J, with 13 bases between. CDR3 length: 14 amino acids.